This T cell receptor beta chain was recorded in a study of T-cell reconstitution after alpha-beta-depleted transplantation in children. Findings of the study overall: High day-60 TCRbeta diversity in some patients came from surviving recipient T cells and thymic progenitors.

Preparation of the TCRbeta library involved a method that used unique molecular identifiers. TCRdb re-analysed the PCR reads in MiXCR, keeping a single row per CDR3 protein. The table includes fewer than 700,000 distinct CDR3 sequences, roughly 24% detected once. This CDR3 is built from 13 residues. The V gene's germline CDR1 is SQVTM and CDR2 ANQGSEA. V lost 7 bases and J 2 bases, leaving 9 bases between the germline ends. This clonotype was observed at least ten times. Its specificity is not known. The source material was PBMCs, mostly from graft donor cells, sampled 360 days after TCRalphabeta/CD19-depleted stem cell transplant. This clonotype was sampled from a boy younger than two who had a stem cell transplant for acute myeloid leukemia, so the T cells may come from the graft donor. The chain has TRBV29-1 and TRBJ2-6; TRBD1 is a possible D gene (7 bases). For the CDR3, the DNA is TGCAGCGCAGGGGGGCCTGGGGCCAACGTCCTGACTTTC. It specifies CSAGGPGANVLTF.